Listed here are 26 T cell receptor beta chains from one sample, sequenced in a study of blood T cell repertoires in COVID-19. This table comes from immunoSEQ multiplex PCR, and its TCRdb copy is limited to in-frame clones, with some not included. The sample yields around 180,000 clones, 80% to 90% seen once. The source material was peripheral blood. The receptors derive from a man aged 65-85 years with active or convalescent COVID-19.

J is TRBJ1-5 and V is TRBV5-1, with D unresolved. The CDR3 totals 13 residues. V was trimmed by 0 bases and J by 5 bases, leaving 6 bases between them. The germline CDR1 and CDR2 sequences are SGHRS and YFSETQ. The CDR3 nucleotides read TGCGCCAGCAGCTTGGGGGCCGATCAGCCCCAGCATTTT. Protein sequence: CASSLGADQPQHF.

This clone was seen just once. V is TRBV28 and J is TRBJ2-2; D perhaps matches TRBD1 (7 bases). This CDR3 comprises 16 residues. Trimming removed 5 bases from V and 4 bases from J, with 17 bases in between. Germline V lookup: CDR1 MDHEN, CDR2 SYDVKM. The CDR3 DNA is TGTGCCAGCAGTCTGTTCAGGGGGGTGTTCACCGGGGAGCTGTTTTTT. Residues: CASSLFRGVFTGELFF.

J is TRBJ1-5 and V is TRBV6-6, with 7 bases identical to TRBD1. J was trimmed by 4 bases and V by 2 bases; bases with no gene match: 2. The CDR3 runs to 14 residues. Germline V lookup: CDR1 MNHNY, CDR2 SVGAGI (reference sequence). CDR3 coding DNA: TGTGCCAGCAGTTACGACAGGGAGAATCAGCCCCAGCATTTT. Protein: CASSYDRENQPQHF.

J is TRBJ2-1 and V is TRBV4-3; 10 bases line up with TRBD2. Per the germline V gene, CDR1 is LGHNA and CDR2 is YSLEER. With 1 base clipped from V and 6 bases from J, the junction kept 6 bases outside the gene matches. The CDR3 contains 16 residues. Here the CDR3 reads CASSQAASGRGNEQFF. CDR3 in DNA: TGCGCCAGCAGCCAAGCTGCTAGCGGGAGAGGCAATGAGCAGTTCTTC.

The V and J genes are TRBV28 and TRBJ1-3; D remains ambiguous. The CDR3 has 12 amino acids. V lost 7 bases, J lost 4 bases, and 8 bases lay in between. CDR1 and CDR2 from the germline V gene are MDHEN and SYDVKM. CDR3 DNA sequence: TGTGCCAGCAACAGTCGGGGAAACACCATATATTTT. Its protein is CASNSRGNTIYF.

The rearrangement joins TRBV18 to TRBJ1-1, with TRBD1 matching 9 bases. The CDR3 covers 14 residues. V was pared by 3 bases and J by 7 bases, with 6 bases of the junction left unmatched. CDR1 is KGHSH and CDR2 is LQKENI in the germline V gene. This chain's CDR3 is CASSPTGTGLEAFF. The DNA for the CDR3 is TGTGCCAGCTCACCTACCGGGACAGGGCTTGAAGCTTTCTTT. The full variable domain, completed using reference TRBV18 and TRBJ1-1, is NAGVMQNPRHLVRRRGQEARLRCSPMKGHSHVYWYRQLPEEGLKFMVYLQKENIIDESGMPKERFSAEFPKEGPSILRIQQVVRGDSAAYFCASSPTGTGLEAFFGQGTRLTVV.

V is TRBV28 and J is TRBJ2-5; D may be TRBD1 (5 bases). V shed 3 bases and J shed 1 base, with 12 bases lying between them. Germline loops: CDR1 MDHEN, CDR2 SYDVKM. The CDR3 runs 15 residues. In DNA, the CDR3 is TGTGCCAGCAGTTTCGATCAGGGTCTCCAAGAGACCCAGTACTTC. It is translated as CASSFDQGLQETQYF.

For the CDR3, the DNA is TGTGCCACCAGTGATTTGTGGGGACAGGGGGCGAGGTACGAGCAGTACTTC. Its translation is CATSDLWGQGARYEQYF. V is TRBV24-1 and J is TRBJ2-7; 12 nucleotides align to TRBD1. V was clipped by 0 bases and J by 4 bases; unmatched bases: 6. The CDR3 has 17 amino acids. Per the germline V gene, CDR1 is KGHDR and CDR2 is SFDVKD.

The rearrangement links TRBV9 to TRBJ2-3, with D tentatively TRBD2 (6 bases). Germline V gene sequence: CDR1 SGDLS, CDR2 YYNGEE. The length of the CDR3 is 13 residues. V lost 0 bases and J lost 6, with 8 bases in between. The CDR3 nucleotides are TGTGCCAGCAGCGTAGCTGGGGGGGATACGCAGTATTTT. Protein product: CASSVAGGDTQYF.

This clone was recorded a few times. J is TRBJ2-2 and V is TRBV27, with TRBD2 matching over 7 bases. Germline V gives CDR1 MNHEY, CDR2 SMNVEV (reference sequence). V dropped 6 bases and J dropped 0; count of bases not matched to a gene: 4. The CDR3 extends over 15 amino acids. Here the CDR3 DNA reads TGTGCCAGCAGGGCCGGGACTACGAACACCGGGGAGCTGTTTTTT. Translation: CASRAGTTNTGELFF.

The chain uses TRBV6-2 or TRBV6-3 and TRBJ1-5, with D unresolved. The germline V gene has CDR1 MNHEY and CDR2 SVGEGT. This CDR3 comprises 17 residues. The V end lost 5 bases, the J end lost 0 bases, and 17 bases lay between the germline ends. The CDR3 loop is CASSIWTPRYSNQPQHF. The CDR3, as DNA: TGTGCCAGCAGTATTTGGACTCCGCGTTATAGCAATCAGCCCCAGCATTTT.

The chain couples TRBV24-1 to TRBJ2-1, with 11 bases lining up with TRBD2. Germline V gives CDR1 KGHDR, CDR2 SFDVKD. This CDR3 is built from 14 residues. The ends lost 5 bases at V and 6 bases at J; junction bases unmatched: 2. The CDR3 sequence: CATSVAGGSNEQFF. CDR3 coding DNA: TGTGCCACCAGTGTAGCGGGAGGGTCCAATGAGCAGTTCTTC.

The chain has TRBV28 and TRBJ1-5; 8 bases map to TRBD1. Losses at the gene ends were 5 bases for V and 0 bases for J; bases not matched to a gene: 15. Germline assignment: CDR1 MDHEN and CDR2 SYDVKM. The CDR3 runs to 19 residues. The CDR3: CASSTRTGTPVYSNQPQHF. The CDR3 nucleotides read TGTGCCAGCAGTACCCGGACAGGGACCCCTGTATATAGCAATCAGCCCCAGCATTTT. Looking up the rest from reference TRBV28 and TRBJ1-5 gives the full variable domain: DVKVTQSSRYLVKRTGEKVFLECVQDMDHENMFWYRQDPGLGLRLIYFSYDVKMKEKGDIPEGYSVSREKKERFSLILESASTNQTSMYLCASSTRTGTPVYSNQPQHFGDGTRLSIL.

The chain joins TRBV2 to TRBJ2-1, with 9 bases lining up with TRBD2. The junction had 2 bases not matched to a gene; V was cut back by 4 bases and J by 10 bases. Germline assignment: CDR1 SNHLY and CDR2 FYNNEI. CDR3 length equals 12 residues. The chain's CDR3 is CASSGLAEEQFF. CDR3 coding DNA: TGTGCCAGCAGTGGACTAGCGGAGGAGCAGTTCTTC.

The genes are TRBV10-2 and TRBJ1-1; D is possibly TRBD1 (6 bases). The CDR3 is 14 amino acids. Per the germline V gene, CDR1 is WSHSY and CDR2 is SAAADI. V lost 5 bases, J lost 4 bases, and 14 bases lay in between. The CDR3 DNA sequence: TGCGCCAGCAGTCTAGACAGGTTAGCCACTGAAGCTTTCTTT. Translating gives CASSLDRLATEAFF.

J is TRBJ1-3 and V is TRBV27; TRBD1 agrees at 7 bases. CDR3 length equals 17 residues. Germline V CDR1 and CDR2: MNHEY, SMNVEV (reference sequence). V trimming: 5 bases; J trimming: 0 bases; junction bases outside the gene matches: 10. The CDR3 nucleotides are TGTGCCAGCAGTGCCAGACAGGGAACCTTCTCTGGAAACACCATATATTTT. This encodes CASSARQGTFSGNTIYF.

The table lists this clone with a count of one. The chain joins TRBV7-9 to TRBJ2-7; 7 nucleotides agree with TRBD1. CDR1 is SEHNR, CDR2 FQNEAQ, per germline (reference sequence). CDR3 length: 16 amino acids. The V segment lost 5 bases and the J segment 0 bases; nucleotides outside the gene matches: 10. CDR3 nucleotides: TGTGCCAGCAGCCGAGAGTTAGACAGGGCCTCCTACGAGCAGTACTTC. This sequence encodes CASSRELDRASYEQYF.

The rearrangement links TRBV7-2 to TRBJ2-5; D perhaps matches TRBD2 (6 bases). The CDR3 has 15 amino acids. Trimming cost V 5 bases and J 7 bases, with 20 bases left between them. Germline V gene data show CDR1 as SGHTA and CDR2 as FQGNSA. The CDR3 region has the DNA TGTGCCAGCAGCGCCTCCGGTCGGGAGTCAAGGACCCAGTACTTC. Protein product: CASSASGRESRTQYF.

This sequence joins TRBV9 and TRBJ2-4; 10 nucleotides line up with TRBD2. V dropped 0 bases and J dropped 4; count of bases not matched to a gene: 13. CDR1 is SGDLS, CDR2 YYNGEE, per germline. The CDR3 sequence is 19 residues long. The CDR3 bases are TGTGCCAGCAGCGTAGAAAGCGGGAGGGGGAGGGACGCAAAAAACATTCAGTACTTC. This codes for CASSVESGRGRDAKNIQYF.

The rearrangement joins TRBV25-1 to TRBJ1-2; the D gene is possibly TRBD1 (6 bases). This CDR3 region has 12 residues. V was cut by 11 bases and J by 4 bases, with 14 bases left in between. The germline gives CDR1 MGHDK, CDR2 SYGVNS. The CDR3 sequence is CAAQDSFYGYTF. DNA for the CDR3: TGTGCCGCTCAGGACAGTTTCTATGGCTACACCTTC.

This chain joins TRBV2 and TRBJ1-2, with D unclear. The CDR3 runs 15 residues. Germline assignment: CDR1 SNHLY and CDR2 FYNNEI. V lost 3 bases and J lost 4, with 15 bases in between. The CDR3 DNA follows: TGTGCCAGCAGTGACATCAGACATCCCTTCTATGGCTACACCTTC. It codes for CASSDIRHPFYGYTF. Full variable domain (outside the CDR3, taken from reference TRBV2 and TRBJ1-2): EPEVTQTPSHQVTQMGQEVILRCVPISNHLYFYWYRQILGQKVEFLVSFYNNEISEKSEIFDDQFSVERPDGSNFTLKIRSTKLEDSAMYFCASSDIRHPFYGYTFGSGTRLTVV.

This sequence joins TRBV10-3 and TRBJ2-7, with D tentatively TRBD2 (6 bases). Trimming took off 8 bases at V and 2 bases at J, with 16 bases between the two ends. The CDR3 loop spans 14 amino acids. In germline, CDR1 is ENHRY, CDR2 SYGVKD. The chain's CDR3 is CAIGPGLPTYEQYF. The CDR3 DNA reads as TGTGCCATCGGACCGGGACTCCCCACCTACGAGCAGTACTTC.

V is TRBV4-1 and J is TRBJ2-7; TRBD1 agrees at 8 bases. The CDR3 is 16 residues long. Per germline, CDR1 MGHRA and CDR2 YSYEKL. J was trimmed by 6 bases and V by 0 bases; bases with no gene match: 10. The CDR3 DNA reads TGCGCCAGCAGCCAAGATACGAGGACAGGGTGGTCCGAGCAGTACTTC. Translated, it gives CASSQDTRTGWSEQYF.

This chain links TRBV4-1 with TRBJ2-7; 7 bases map to TRBD1. The CDR3 totals 14 residues. Unmatched junction bases numbered 7, after V lost 3 bases and J lost 5 bases. Germline-derived CDR1 and CDR2 are MGHRA and YSYEKL. CDR3 amino acids: CASSHWDRGDEQYF. CDR3 DNA sequence: TGCGCCAGCAGCCATTGGGACAGAGGGGACGAGCAGTACTTC.

The chain has TRBV28 and TRBJ1-5; no definite D call. V lost 6 bases to trimming and J lost 7 bases, with 16 bases between them. The length of the CDR3 is 14 residues. Germline V lookup: CDR1 MDHEN, CDR2 SYDVKM. The CDR3 here is CASSPGGLSQPQHF. For the CDR3, the DNA is TGTGCCAGCAGCCCCGGAGGGTTGTCCCAGCCCCAGCATTTT.

The rearrangement joins TRBV6-6 to TRBJ2-7; a weak D match, TRBD1 (5 bases). CDR3 length: 12 amino acids. Germline V gene data show CDR1 as MNHNY and CDR2 as SVGAGI (reference sequence). The V end was cut by 6 bases, the J end by 6 bases, with 12 bases between. This CDR3 reads CASRSPRAEQYF. DNA of the CDR3: TGTGCCAGCAGATCTCCCAGGGCCGAGCAGTACTTC.